One sample yielded the 29 T cell receptor beta chains listed below, sequenced in a study of CD8 T cells in Susac syndrome. The authors reverse transcribed roughly 0.5 to 1 ug RNA with random hexamers. TCRdb re-analysed the immunoSEQ multiplex PCR reads in MiXCR, keeping a single row per CDR3 protein. Found here are about 140,000 distinct CDR3 sequences, about 95% of them singletons; the top ten hold roughly 0.2%. The specimen was CD8+ T cells from PBMCs. Source of these receptors: a human donor with Susac syndrome.

The chain combines TRBV7-9 with TRBJ2-7, with D perhaps matching TRBD1 (5 bases). Germline CDR1 SEHNR, CDR2 FQNEAQ (reference sequence). This CDR3 region has 14 residues. Trimming stripped 5 bases from V and 2 bases from J, with 13 bases between. CDR3: CASSGTGYPYEQYF. CDR3 DNA sequence: TGTGCCAGCAGCGGAACAGGTTACCCCTACGAGCAGTACTTC. Variable domain in full (rest from reference TRBV7-9 and TRBJ2-7): DTGVSQNPRHKITKRGQNVTFRCDPISEHNRLYWYRQTLGQGPEFLTYFQNEAQLEKSRLLSDRFSAERPKGSFSTLEIQRTEQGDSAMYLCASSGTGYPYEQYFGPGTRLTVT.

V gene TRBV7-9 combines with J gene TRBJ2-5, with D possibly matching TRBD2 (6 bases). The V end lost 8 bases, the J end lost 4 bases, and 14 bases lay between the germline ends. CDR3 length equals 13 residues. The germline V gene has CDR1 SEHNR and CDR2 FQNEAQ (reference sequence). The CDR3 nucleotides read TGTGCCAGCCTCCCCGGGGGTTCAGAGACCCAGTACTTC. Its translation is CASLPGGSETQYF. The full variable domain, completed using reference TRBV7-9 and TRBJ2-5, is DTGVSQNPRHKITKRGQNVTFRCDPISEHNRLYWYRQTLGQGPEFLTYFQNEAQLEKSRLLSDRFSAERPKGSFSTLEIQRTEQGDSAMYLCASLPGGSETQYFGPGTRLLVL.

The gene calls are TRBV5-1 and TRBJ2-7; 8 bases line up with TRBD2. The CDR3 totals 16 residues. Germline-derived CDR1 and CDR2 are SGHRS and YFSETQ. V lost 0 bases and J lost 6; bases outside the gene matches: 11. As DNA, the CDR3 is TGCGCCAGCAGCTTGGTTGGTAGCGGGACCACACGCGAGCAGTACTTC. Translating it yields CASSLVGSGTTREQYF.

The genes are TRBV5-1 and TRBJ1-1; D is uncertain. Germline V gene lookup returns CDR1 SGHRS and CDR2 YFSETQ. The CDR3 consists of 13 residues. V was clipped by 1 base and J by 4 bases, with 8 bases between them. Here the CDR3 reads CASSLIGLTEAFF. The CDR3 nucleotides are TGCGCCAGCAGCTTGATCGGACTCACTGAAGCTTTCTTT. The variable domain in full, with the rest retrieved from reference TRBV5-1 and TRBJ1-1, is KAGVTQTPRYLIKTRGQQVTLSCSPISGHRSVSWYQQTPGQGLQFLFEYFSETQRNKGNFPGRFSGRQFSNSRSEMNVSTLELGDSALYLCASSLIGLTEAFFGQGTRLTVV.

The V call is TRBV6-1, the J call TRBJ2-7, with 7 bases that match TRBD2. Germline V gene sequence: CDR1 MNHNS, CDR2 SASEGT. The CDR3 is 14 amino acids. The trim removed 3 bases at V and 2 bases at J, leaving 4 bases unmatched. This chain's CDR3 is CASSDAGVAYEQYF. DNA of the CDR3: TGTGCCAGCAGTGATGCGGGGGTTGCCTACGAGCAGTACTTC.

CDR3 residues: CASWSLNEQYF. CDR3 nucleotide sequence: TGTGCCAGTTGGAGTTTGAACGAGCAGTACTTC. This rearrangement joins TRBV27 to TRBJ2-7; D gene ambiguous. This CDR3 region has 11 residues. The ends were cut back, 9 bases at V and 5 bases at J, with 11 bases in the middle. Germline CDR1 reads MNHEY; CDR2 reads SMNVEV (reference sequence).

V gene TRBV20-1 combines with J gene TRBJ2-3, with unresolved D. The germline V gene has CDR1 DFQATT and CDR2 SNEGSKA (reference sequence). The ends were cut back, 6 bases at V and 4 bases at J, with 8 bases in the middle. The CDR3 is 11 residues long. The CDR3 bases are TGCAGTGCCCCTTTCGCAGATACGCAGTATTTT. Encoded protein: CSAPFADTQYF.

The chain has TRBV30 and TRBJ1-2, with D unclear. Germline values: CDR1 GTSNPN, CDR2 SVGIG (reference sequence). V lost 3 bases and J 6 bases, leaving 14 bases between the germline ends. The CDR3 covers 13 residues. The CDR3 bases are TGTGCCTGGAGCACAGTCCCCTTTGATGGCTACACCTTC. This gives the protein CAWSTVPFDGYTF.

The chain links TRBV29-1 to TRBJ2-1; D gene uncertain. CDR1 SQVTM and CDR2 ANQGSEA come from the germline V gene. V shed 3 bases and J shed 5 bases, with 20 bases lying between them. This CDR3 has 16 amino acids. The CDR3 coding sequence is TGCAGCGTTGATTCGGTCGTTTTTGGCCAAAACAATGAGCAGTTCTTC. This translates into CSVDSVVFGQNNEQFF.

This chain uses TRBV5-6 with TRBJ2-7; 8 nucleotides align to TRBD1. There are 14 residues in the CDR3. Germline V gene lookup returns CDR1 SGHDT and CDR2 YYEEEE. V lost 2 bases, J lost 5 bases, and 6 bases stayed unmatched. CDR3 region: CASSFQGARHEQYF. CDR3 nucleotides: TGTGCCAGCAGCTTCCAGGGGGCAAGGCACGAGCAGTACTTC.

The chain couples TRBV14 to TRBJ2-7; no firm D call. CDR1 is SGHDN and CDR2 is FVKESK in the germline V gene. Trimming shortened V by 3 bases and J by 0 bases, and 3 bases separated the two germline ends. The CDR3 totals 12 residues. The CDR3 DNA reads TGTGCCAGCAGCCAGAGCTCCTACGAGCAGTACTTC. This gives the protein CASSQSSYEQYF.

V gene TRBV20-1 combines with J gene TRBJ2-7; TRBD2 matches at 9 bases. Trimming cost V 4 bases and J 2 bases; bases outside gene matches: 3. The CDR3 has 13 residues. The V gene's germline CDR1 is DFQATT and CDR2 SNEGSKA (reference sequence). In DNA, the CDR3 is TGCAGTGCTACCACTAGCGGGCCCTACGAGCAGTACTTC. Amino acid sequence: CSATTSGPYEQYF.

Of note for this clonotype: A junction end diverges from the germline sequence, so it may reflect a read error. This rearrangement joins TRBV5-1 to TRBJ2-7, with 11 positions matching TRBD1. CDR3 size: 14 residues. Germline V gene data show CDR1 as SGHRS and CDR2 as YFSETQ. CDR3: CASSSGTGGYEQYF. The DNA for the CDR3 is TGTGCCAGCAGTTCCGGGACAGGGGGCTACGAGCAGTACTTC.

The V call is TRBV4-1, the J call TRBJ2-2; D unresolved. The CDR3 runs 17 residues. The germline V and J ends were trimmed by 0 bases and 6 bases, with 17 bases remaining between them. The germline V gene has CDR1 MGHRA and CDR2 YSYEKL. The CDR3, as DNA: TGCGCCAGCAGCCAAGATCAACGTGGCCGGGTCCCCGGGGAGCTGTTTTTT. It is translated as CASSQDQRGRVPGELFF.

V is TRBV7-8 and J is TRBJ2-2, with a weak D call TRBD1 (5 bases). Per germline, CDR1 SGHVS and CDR2 FQNEAQ. The V end lost 2 bases, the J end lost 1 base, and 14 bases lay between the germline ends. The CDR3 is made up of 17 amino acids. CDR3 loop: CASSLPDQTVNTGELFF. The CDR3 region has the DNA TGTGCCAGCAGCTTACCGGACCAGACAGTGAACACCGGGGAGCTGTTTTTT. Full variable domain (missing parts from reference TRBV7-8 and TRBJ2-2): GAGVSQSPRYKVAKRGQDVALRCDPISGHVSLFWYQQALGQGPEFLTYFQNEAQLDKSGLPSDRFFAERPEGSVSTLKIQRTQQEDSAVYLCASSLPDQTVNTGELFFGEGSRLTVL.

The chain couples TRBV5-5 to TRBJ2-7; no clear D gene. The V gene lost 4 bases and the J gene lost 2 bases, with 7 bases spanning the gap. Germline lookup yields CDR1 SGHKS and CDR2 YYEKEE (reference sequence). CDR3 size: 12 residues. The CDR3 coding sequence is TGTGCCAGCAGCCCGCAGGCCTACGAGCAGTACTTC. Its protein is CASSPQAYEQYF.

This rearrangement joins TRBV29-1 to TRBJ2-7; D call uncertain. The CDR3 has 13 amino acids. V lost 5 bases and J lost 3, with 14 bases in between. Germline values: CDR1 SQVTM, CDR2 ANQGSEA. The CDR3 loop reads CSVRRADRYEQYF. In DNA, the CDR3 is TGCAGCGTTAGACGCGCGGACCGCTACGAGCAGTACTTC.

This clonotype was found a few times. V is TRBV12-3 or TRBV12-4 and J is TRBJ2-1; TRBD1 is a possible D gene (6 bases). The length of the CDR3 is 14 residues. V lost 6 bases to trimming and J lost 3 bases, with 12 bases between them. CDR3 in DNA: TGTGCCAGCAGCGGTACAGGGATCTACAATGAGCAGTTCTTC. Its translation is CASSGTGIYNEQFF.

The V call is TRBV5-4, the J call TRBJ2-5; TRBD2 agrees at 14 bases. V lost 3 bases, J lost 4 bases, and 5 bases stayed unmatched. The CDR3 runs 16 residues. CDR1 and CDR2 (germline): SGHNT, YYREEE (reference sequence). CDR3 residues: CASSSGLAGGGETQYF. Written as DNA, the CDR3 is TGTGCCAGCAGCTCCGGACTAGCGGGAGGCGGAGAGACCCAGTACTTC.

The chain joins TRBV9 to TRBJ2-5; D not certain. Per germline, CDR1 SGDLS and CDR2 YYNGEE. V lost 0 bases to trimming and J lost 4 bases, with 10 bases between them. The CDR3 sequence is 14 residues long. The CDR3 sequence is CASSVVPSPETQYF. The DNA of the CDR3 is TGTGCCAGCAGCGTAGTCCCTAGTCCAGAGACCCAGTACTTC. Looking up the rest from reference TRBV9 and TRBJ2-5 gives the full variable domain: DSGVTQTPKHLITATGQRVTLRCSPRSGDLSVYWYQQSLDQGLQFLIQYYNGEERAKGNILERFSAQQFPDLHSELNLSSLELGDSALYFCASSVVPSPETQYFGPGTRLLVL.

The gene calls are TRBV6-5 and TRBJ1-2; D perhaps matches TRBD1 (5 bases). In germline, CDR1 is MNHEY, CDR2 SVGAGI. The CDR3 spans 18 residues. Trimming removed 0 bases at V and 0 bases at J, with 17 bases between. CDR3 bases: TGTGCCAGCAGTTACTCTTATCCCGGGACGGAATCTAACTATGGCTACACCTTC. It yields the protein CASSYSYPGTESNYGYTF.

The chain combines TRBV9 with TRBJ1-3; D is uncertain. The V and J ends lost 3 bases and 0 bases respectively, with 10 bases between them. The CDR3 has 15 amino acids. Germline-derived CDR1 and CDR2 are SGDLS and YYNGEE. CDR3 sequence reads: CASSAYLSSGNTIYF. The CDR3 nucleotides read TGTGCCAGCAGCGCCTACCTCAGCTCTGGAAACACCATATATTTT.

The chain has TRBV7-2 and TRBJ2-7, with TRBD1 matching 10 bases. The V gene's germline CDR1 is SGHTA and CDR2 FQGNSA. The J segment lost 5 bases and the V segment lost 7 bases, leaving 8 bases of the junction unmatched. The CDR3 consists of 14 residues. The CDR3 DNA follows: TGTGCCAGCAACTCCGGGACAGGGGTGGACGAGCAGTACTTC. This gives the protein CASNSGTGVDEQYF.

The chain carries TRBV12-3 or TRBV12-4 and TRBJ2-5, with D unclear. The CDR3 is 13 residues long. Trimming removed 0 bases from V and 3 bases from J, with 5 bases in between. CDR3 region: CASSLAGKETQYF. Written as DNA, the CDR3 is TGTGCCAGCAGTTTAGCTGGGAAAGAGACCCAGTACTTC.

The rearrangement links TRBV15 to TRBJ2-5; D unclear. Looked up from germline, CDR1 is LNHNV and CDR2 is YYDKDF (reference sequence). Trimming cost V 5 bases and J 5 bases, with 9 bases left between them. The CDR3 contains 12 residues. The CDR3 is CATSGSGETQYF. CDR3 in DNA: TGTGCCACCAGCGGGTCGGGCGAGACCCAGTACTTC.

The chain couples TRBV28 to TRBJ2-7; D might be TRBD1 (6 bases). The CDR3 is 13 residues long. V was pared by 9 bases and J by 0 bases, with 12 bases between. CDR1 and CDR2 from the germline V gene are MDHEN and SYDVKM. The CDR3 DNA is TGTGCCAGTGACCAGGGGAGCTCCTACGAGCAGTACTTC. Translation gives CASDQGSSYEQYF.

The chain carries TRBV7-9 and TRBJ2-7, with D unresolved. V lost 1 base and J lost 0, with 7 bases in between. The CDR3 contains 14 residues. Germline loops: CDR1 SEHNR, CDR2 FQNEAQ (reference sequence). CDR3 sequence reads: CASSLVASSYEQYF. The CDR3 coding sequence is TGTGCCAGCAGCTTAGTCGCTAGCTCCTACGAGCAGTACTTC.

This clonotype has a single count. This chain connects TRBV29-1 to TRBJ2-1; D tentatively reads TRBD1 or TRBD2 (5 bases each). CDR1 is SQVTM and CDR2 is ANQGSEA in the germline V gene. The CDR3 covers 14 residues. Trimming stripped 6 bases from V and 4 bases from J, with 16 bases between. The CDR3 loop reads CSVRTGTGYNEQFF. The CDR3 region has the DNA TGCAGCGTCCGAACCGGGACGGGTTACAATGAGCAGTTCTTC.

The J gene is TRBJ2-1, the V gene TRBV9, with no clear D. CDR1 is SGDLS, CDR2 YYNGEE, per germline. Trimming shortened V by 5 bases and J by 7 bases, and 22 bases separated the two germline ends. The CDR3 sequence is 16 residues long. The chain's CDR3 is CASSLTPKGRRNEQFF. The CDR3 coding sequence is TGTGCCAGCAGTCTAACCCCGAAAGGGCGCAGGAATGAGCAGTTCTTC.